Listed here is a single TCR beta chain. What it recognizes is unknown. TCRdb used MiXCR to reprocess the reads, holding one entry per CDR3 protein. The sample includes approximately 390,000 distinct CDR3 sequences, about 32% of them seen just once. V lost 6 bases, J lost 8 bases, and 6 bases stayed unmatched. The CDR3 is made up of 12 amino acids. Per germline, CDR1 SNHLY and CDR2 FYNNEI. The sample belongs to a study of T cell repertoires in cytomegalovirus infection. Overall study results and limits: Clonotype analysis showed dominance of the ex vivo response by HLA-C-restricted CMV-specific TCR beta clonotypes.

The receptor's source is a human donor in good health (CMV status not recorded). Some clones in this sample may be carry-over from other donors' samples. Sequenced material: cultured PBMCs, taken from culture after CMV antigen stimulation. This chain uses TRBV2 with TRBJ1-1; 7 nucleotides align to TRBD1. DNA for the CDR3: TGTGCCAGCAGAGCCGGGACAGTGGAAGCTTTCTTT. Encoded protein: CASRAGTVEAFF.